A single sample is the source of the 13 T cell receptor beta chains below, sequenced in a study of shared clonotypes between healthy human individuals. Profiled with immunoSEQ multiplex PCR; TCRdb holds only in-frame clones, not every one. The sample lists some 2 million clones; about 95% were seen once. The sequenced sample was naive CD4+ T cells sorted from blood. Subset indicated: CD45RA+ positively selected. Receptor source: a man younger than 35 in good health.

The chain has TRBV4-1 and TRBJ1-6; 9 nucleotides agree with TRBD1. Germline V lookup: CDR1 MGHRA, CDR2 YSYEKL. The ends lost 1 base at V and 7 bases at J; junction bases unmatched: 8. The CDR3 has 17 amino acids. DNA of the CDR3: TGCGCCAGCAGCCAAGGATCACAGGGGGCAGGGAATTCACCCCTCCACTTT. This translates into CASSQGSQGAGNSPLHF.

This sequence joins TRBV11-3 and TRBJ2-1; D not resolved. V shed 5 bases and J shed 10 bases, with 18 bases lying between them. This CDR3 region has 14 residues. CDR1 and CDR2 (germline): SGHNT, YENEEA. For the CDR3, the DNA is TGTGCCAGCAGCCTCGGTCCAAGCGCCAACGAGCAGTTCTTC. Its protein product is CASSLGPSANEQFF.

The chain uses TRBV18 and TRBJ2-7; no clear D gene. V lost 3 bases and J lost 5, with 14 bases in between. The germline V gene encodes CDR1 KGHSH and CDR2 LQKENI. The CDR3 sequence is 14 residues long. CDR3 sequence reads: CASSPASGSNEQYF. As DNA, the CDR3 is TGTGCCAGCTCACCGGCTAGTGGTTCAAACGAGCAGTACTTC.

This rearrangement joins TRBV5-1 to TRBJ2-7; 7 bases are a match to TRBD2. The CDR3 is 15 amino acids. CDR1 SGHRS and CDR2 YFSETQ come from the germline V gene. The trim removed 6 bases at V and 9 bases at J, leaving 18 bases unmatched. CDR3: CASKSSSGGNPWQYF. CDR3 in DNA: TGCGCCAGCAAATCCTCTAGCGGAGGGAACCCTTGGCAGTACTTC.

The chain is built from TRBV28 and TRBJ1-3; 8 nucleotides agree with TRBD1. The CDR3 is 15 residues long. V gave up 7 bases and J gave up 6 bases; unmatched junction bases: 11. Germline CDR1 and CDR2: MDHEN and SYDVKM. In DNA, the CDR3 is TGTGCCAGCACCCCGTTAGGGACAGGTGTAAACACCATATATTTT. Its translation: CASTPLGTGVNTIYF.

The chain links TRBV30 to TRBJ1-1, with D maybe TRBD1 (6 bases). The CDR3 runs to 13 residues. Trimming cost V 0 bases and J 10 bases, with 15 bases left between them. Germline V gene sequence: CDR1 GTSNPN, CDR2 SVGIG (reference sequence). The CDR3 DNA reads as TGTGCCTGGAGTGTCTCAGGGGCCGGGAGAGCTTTCTTT. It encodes CAWSVSGAGRAFF.

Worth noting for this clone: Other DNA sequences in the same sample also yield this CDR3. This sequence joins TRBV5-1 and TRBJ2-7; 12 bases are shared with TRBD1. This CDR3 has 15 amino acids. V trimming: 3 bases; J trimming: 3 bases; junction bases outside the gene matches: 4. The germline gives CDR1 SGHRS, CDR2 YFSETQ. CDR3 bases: TGCGCCAGCAGCTCCGGGACAGGGGGCATCTACGAGCAGTACTTC. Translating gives CASSSGTGGIYEQYF.

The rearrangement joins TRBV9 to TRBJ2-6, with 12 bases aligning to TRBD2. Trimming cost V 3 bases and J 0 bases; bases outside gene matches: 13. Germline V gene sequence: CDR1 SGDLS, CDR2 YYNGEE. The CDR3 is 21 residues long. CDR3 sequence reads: CASSALLGLAGGVSGANVLTF. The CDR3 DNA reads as TGTGCCAGCAGCGCCCTACTAGGGCTAGCGGGAGGGGTCTCTGGGGCCAACGTCCTGACTTTC.

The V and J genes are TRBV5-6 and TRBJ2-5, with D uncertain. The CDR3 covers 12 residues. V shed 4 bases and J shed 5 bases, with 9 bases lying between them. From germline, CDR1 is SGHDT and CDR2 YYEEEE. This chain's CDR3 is CASSIGRETQYF. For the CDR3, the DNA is TGTGCCAGCAGCATAGGTAGGGAGACCCAGTACTTC.

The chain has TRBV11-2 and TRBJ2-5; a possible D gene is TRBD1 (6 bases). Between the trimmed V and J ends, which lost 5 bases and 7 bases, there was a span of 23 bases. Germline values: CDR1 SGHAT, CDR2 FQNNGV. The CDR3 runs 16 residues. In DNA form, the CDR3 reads TGTGCCAGCAGCCCAACCGGGCCCACAGGGATAGCGACCCAGTACTTC. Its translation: CASSPTGPTGIATQYF.

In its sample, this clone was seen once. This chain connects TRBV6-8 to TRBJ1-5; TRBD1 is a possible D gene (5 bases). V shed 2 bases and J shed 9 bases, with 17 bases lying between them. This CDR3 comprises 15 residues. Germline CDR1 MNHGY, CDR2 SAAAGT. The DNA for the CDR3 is TGTGCCAGCAGTTACGGGCAGGGTTGTATTCCGCCCCAGCATTTT. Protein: CASSYGQGCIPPQHF.

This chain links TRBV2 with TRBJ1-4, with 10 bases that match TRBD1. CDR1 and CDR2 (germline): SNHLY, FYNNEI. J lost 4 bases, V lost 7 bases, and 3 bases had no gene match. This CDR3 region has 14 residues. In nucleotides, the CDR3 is TGTGCCAGCAAAGGGACAGGGGATAATGAAAAACTGTTTTTT. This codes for CASKGTGDNEKLFF.

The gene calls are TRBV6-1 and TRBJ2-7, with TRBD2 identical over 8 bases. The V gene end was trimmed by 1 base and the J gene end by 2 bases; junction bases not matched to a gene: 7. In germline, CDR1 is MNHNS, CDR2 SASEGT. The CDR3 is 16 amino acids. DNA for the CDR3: TGTGCCAGCAGTGAAGATCGACTAGCGACAGCCTACGAGCAGTACTTC. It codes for CASSEDRLATAYEQYF.